This T cell receptor (beta chain) was captured in a study of human T cells and chemical hapten exposure. TCRdb used MiXCR to reprocess the RACE reads, holding one entry per CDR3 protein. The data show about 120,000 distinct CDR3 sequences, roughly 14% seen once. The CDR3 extends over 15 amino acids. J lost 2 bases, V lost 2 bases, and 2 bases had no gene match. The germline V gene encodes CDR1 MNHNY and CDR2 SVGAGI (reference sequence). Time point denoted: pre-sensitization, week 0. Treatment defined: therapeutic diphenylcyclopropenone sensitization with weekly scalp DPC. Prior to application of each patch test, blood was drawn.

Sample: whole blood, taken in connection with sensitization to the hapten diphenylcyclopropenone (DPC). The chain has TRBV6-6 and TRBJ1-5; TRBD1 matches at 8 bases. The sequence derives from a young woman with alopecia areata. Some clones in this sample may be carry-over from other donors' samples. CDR3 DNA: TGTGCCAGCAGTTACGCAGGGGGCGGCAATCAGCCCCAGCATTTT. Amino acids: CASSYAGGGNQPQHF.